Given below is one T cell receptor beta chain in context. The data were produced by immunoSEQ multiplex PCR, yet TCRdb's version contains in-frame clones alone and is incomplete. The table records 130,000 or so clones, about 90% of them present only once. This record belongs to a study of control samples from healthy donors and cancer patients. The CDR3 extends over 15 amino acids. CDR1 and CDR2 from the germline V gene are SGHKS and YYEKEE (reference sequence). Trimming removed 0 bases at V and 5 bases at J, with 14 bases between. This chain connects TRBV5-5 to TRBJ2-5; a weak D match, TRBD2 (5 bases). This receptor was obtained from a man between 50 and 59 years old in good health. The source material was blood. The CDR3 loop reads CASSLANEGWETQYF. CDR3 bases: TGTGCCAGCAGCTTGGCCAATGAGGGCTGGGAGACCCAGTACTTC.